This is a list of T cell receptor beta chains from one sample in a study of neoadjuvant anti-PD-1 for oral cavity cancer. Data came from immunoSEQ multiplex PCR; TCRdb stores just in-frame clones and leaves some out. The table shows over 9,000 clones, with 66% occurring only once. Source: PBMCs, taken after nivolumab (anti-PD-1) treatment. The receptors originated from a person aged 40 to 85 with oral cavity squamous cell carcinoma. Each CDR3 is given with its conserved first and last residue. The D gene is left open where the match is weak. Size is stated for part of the rows, as once, few or many counts, or as a class when the clone is expanded.

d_call j_call clone_size v_call cdr3_aa cdr3_nt
- TRBJ1-1 - TRBV19 CASSIVRSVVTEAFF TGTGCCAGTAGTATCGTAAGGAGCGTGGTCACTGAAGCTTTCTTT
- TRBJ1-5 - TRBV7-2 CASSVSPGTPGRQPQHF TGTGCCAGCAGCGTCTCTCCGGGGACTCCAGGTCGCCAGCCCCAGCATTTT
- TRBJ1-4 - TRBV2 CASSLSRGTNEKLFF TGTGCCAGCAGCCTCTCGAGGGGAACTAATGAAAAACTGTTTTTT
- TRBJ1-1 - TRBV14 CASSQVSAPRPNTEAFF TGTGCCAGCAGCCAAGTTAGTGCGCCTCGACCAAACACTGAAGCTTTCTTT
TRBD1 TRBJ2-2 - TRBV7-8 CASSSRQGPTTGELFF TGTGCCAGCAGCAGCCGACAGGGGCCAACCACCGGGGAGCTGTTTTTT
TRBD1 TRBJ1-5 few TRBV29-1 CSVSTGTGEGQPQHF TGCAGCGTCTCAACCGGGACAGGGGAAGGGCAGCCCCAGCATTTT
- TRBJ2-1 - TRBV6-5 CASSPPGSQFF TGTGCCAGCAGCCCTCCTGGGTCGCAGTTCTTC
- TRBJ2-2 - TRBV29-1 CSKLNGTEANTGELFF TGCAGCAAACTCAACGGGACCGAGGCGAACACCGGGGAGCTGTTTTTT
- TRBJ2-1 - TRBV11-2 CASSRTYNEQFF TGTGCCAGCAGCCGGACCTACAATGAGCAGTTCTTC
- TRBJ1-2 few TRBV19 CASSISVNYGYTF TGTGCCAGTAGTATCTCGGTTAACTATGGCTACACCTTC
- TRBJ2-3 - TRBV6-1 CASSKEVRVDTQYF TGTGCCAGCTCGAAAGAGGTCAGGGTAGATACGCAGTATTTT
- TRBJ2-7 - TRBV29-1 CSVEDVGEQYF TGCAGCGTTGAAGATGTGGGTGAGCAGTACTTC
- TRBJ2-7 - TRBV19 CASSQGYEQYF TGTGCCAGTAGCCAAGGATACGAGCAGTACTTC
- TRBJ1-2 - TRBV2 CASSGHYGHTF TGTGCCAGCAGTGGACACTATGGCCACACCTTC
TRBD2 TRBJ2-3 once TRBV7-9 CASSLNPGVAGGQRDTQYF TGTGCCAGCAGCTTAAACCCCGGGGTAGCGGGGGGGCAAAGAGATACGCAGTATTTT
- TRBJ1-2 - TRBV6-1 CASRPGGANYGYTF TGTGCCAGCAGACCGGGGGGGGCTAACTATGGCTACACCTTC
- TRBJ1-3 - TRBV4-1 CASSQERGAGGNTIYF TGCGCCAGCAGCCAAGAGAGGGGTGCTGGTGGAAACACCATATATTTT
TRBD1 TRBJ1-5 - TRBV7-2 CASSARTGRSNQPQHF TGTGCCAGCAGCGCGAGGACAGGGAGAAGCAATCAGCCCCAGCATTTT
- TRBJ2-5 few TRBV11-2 CASSLYEETQYF TGTGCCAGCAGCTTATATGAAGAGACCCAGTACTTC
TRBD1 TRBJ1-1 - TRBV19 CASTSLAGQGASEAFF TGTGCCAGTACCTCCCTGGCGGGACAGGGGGCTTCTGAAGCTTTCTTT
- TRBJ1-1 - TRBV14 CASSQVYGGTEAFF TGTGCCAGCAGCCAAGTATACGGGGGGACTGAAGCTTTCTTT
- TRBJ2-7 few TRBV2 CASSATGRDEQYF TGTGCCAGCAGCGCTACAGGGCGCGACGAGCAGTACTTC
- TRBJ2-7 - TRBV7-2 CASSATGPYEQYF TGTGCCAGCAGCGCGACCGGTCCCTACGAGCAGTACTTC
TRBD1 TRBJ1-1 - TRBV5-8 CASSFGTGNTEAFF TGTGCCAGCAGTTTCGGGACAGGGAACACTGAAGCTTTCTTT
- TRBJ1-5 few TRBV19 CASSLGQAGNQPQHF TGTGCCAGTAGCCTTGGGCAGGCGGGCAATCAGCCCCAGCATTTT
- TRBJ1-2 few TRBV7-2 CASSLGSQGYGYTF TGTGCCAGCAGCTTAGGGAGTCAGGGCTATGGCTACACCTTC
TRBD1 TRBJ1-1 few TRBV6-6 CASSMDRGQTEAFF TGTGCCAGCAGTATGGACAGGGGGCAGACTGAAGCTTTCTTT
- TRBJ2-1 - TRBV5-1 CASSFLANSNEQFF TGCGCCAGCAGCTTTTTAGCCAACTCCAATGAGCAGTTCTTC
- TRBJ2-2 - TRBV7-3 CASSLSPGNTGELFF TGTGCCAGCAGTCTATCGCCGGGCAACACCGGGGAGCTGTTTTTT
- TRBJ2-7 few TRBV7-9 CASSTYYEQYF TGTGCCAGCAGCACTTACTACGAGCAGTACTTC
TRBD1 TRBJ1-4 - TRBV30 CAWQTGPNEKLFF TGTGCCTGGCAGACAGGGCCTAATGAAAAACTGTTTTTT
- TRBJ1-2 once TRBV28 CASSSTGGLAISYGYTF TGTGCCAGCAGTTCAACAGGAGGCCTGGCCATTTCCTATGGCTACACCTTC
TRBD2 TRBJ2-7 - TRBV6-6 CASKVFSGRAGGEQYF TGTGCCAGCAAAGTATTTAGCGGGAGGGCCGGCGGGGAGCAGTACTTC
TRBD1 TRBJ1-1 few TRBV7-2 CASSPGQAKNTEAFF TGTGCCAGCAGCCCCGGACAGGCAAAGAACACTGAAGCTTTCTTT
TRBD1 TRBJ1-1 once TRBV30 CAWSADRGRNTEAFF TGTGCCTGGAGTGCGGACAGGGGTCGGAACACTGAAGCTTTCTTT
TRBD2 TRBJ2-1 - TRBV27 CASSSGRVNEQFF TGTGCCAGTTCTAGCGGGAGGGTCAATGAGCAGTTCTTC
- TRBJ2-7 few TRBV28 CASSHTASEQYF TGTGCCAGCAGTCACACAGCTTCCGAGCAGTACTTC
- TRBJ1-5 few TRBV10-2 CASSEQGGSNQPQHF TGCGCCAGCAGCGAACAGGGTGGGAGCAATCAGCCCCAGCATTTT
- TRBJ2-5 - TRBV5-1 CASSLTQETQYF TGCGCCAGCAGCTTGACCCAAGAGACCCAGTACTTC
- TRBJ2-7 - TRBV10-3 CAISEVAYEQYF TGTGCCATCAGTGAAGTAGCCTACGAGCAGTACTTC
- TRBJ2-7 - TRBV5-6 CASSLERRTASYEQYF TGTGCCAGCAGCTTGGAACGGAGGACAGCCTCCTACGAGCAGTACTTC
- TRBJ2-7 few TRBV6-1 CASSEAWRESEEYEQYF TGTGCCAGCAGTGAAGCCTGGAGAGAGAGTGAAGAATACGAGCAGTACTTC
- TRBJ2-3 - TRBV11-3 CASSHSGLGDTQYF TGTGCCAGCAGCCATAGCGGCCTGGGAGATACGCAGTATTTT
TRBD1 TRBJ1-5 - TRBV5-5 CASSSGQGIGAQHF TGTGCCAGCAGCTCGGGACAGGGGATAGGGGCTCAGCATTTT